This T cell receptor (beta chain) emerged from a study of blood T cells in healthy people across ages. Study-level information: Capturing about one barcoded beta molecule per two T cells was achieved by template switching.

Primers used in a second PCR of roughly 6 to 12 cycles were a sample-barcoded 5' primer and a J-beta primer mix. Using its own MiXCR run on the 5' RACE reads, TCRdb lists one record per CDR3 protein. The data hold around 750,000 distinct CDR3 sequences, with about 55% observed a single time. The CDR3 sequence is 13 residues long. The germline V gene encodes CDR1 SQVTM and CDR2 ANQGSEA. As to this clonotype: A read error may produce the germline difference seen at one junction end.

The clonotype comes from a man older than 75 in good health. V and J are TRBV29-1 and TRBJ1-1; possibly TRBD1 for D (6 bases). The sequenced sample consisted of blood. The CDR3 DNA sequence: TGCAGCGTTGGAGGAGGGGGGGGCACTGGAGCTTTCTTT. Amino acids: CSVGGGGGTGAFF.